Listed here are 5 T cell receptor beta chains from one sample, sequenced in a study of cytomegalovirus exposure and HLA in healthy donors. Amplification used 60 Vbeta primers and 13 Jbeta primers. Using immunoSEQ multiplex PCR, the repertoire was profiled, and TCRdb retains in-frame clones only, with some absent. The data contain some 120,000 clones, around 78% of them singletons. Sequencing used PBMCs. The receptors stem from a man aged 40-49 years in good health and CMV-seronegative.

This rearrangement joins TRBV5-4 to TRBJ2-1; 10 nucleotides line up with TRBD1. J gave up 9 bases and V 4 bases, and 13 bases lay outside the gene matches. CDR1 SGHNT and CDR2 YYREEE come from the germline V gene (reference sequence). The CDR3 consists of 16 residues. As DNA, the CDR3 is TGTGCCAGCAGCCGGAGGCCGGGACAGGGGAGCGGTGAGCAGTTCTTC. Encoded protein: CASSRRPGQGSGEQFF. The complete variable domain, with remaining parts taken from reference TRBV5-4 and TRBJ2-1, reads ETGVTQSPTHLIKTRGQQVTLRCSSQSGHNTVSWYQQALGQGPQFIFQYYREEENGRGNFPPRFSGLQFPNYSSELNVNALELDDSALYLCASSRRPGQGSGEQFFGPGTRLTVL.

This chain links TRBV11-1 with TRBJ2-7; D is unclear. Trimming stripped 2 bases from V and 2 bases from J, with 7 bases between. The V gene's germline CDR1 is SGHAT and CDR2 FQDESV (reference sequence). The CDR3 runs to 13 residues. The CDR3 coding sequence is TGTGCCAGCAGCTTAAGTACAACCTACGAGCAGTACTTC. This translates into CASSLSTTYEQYF.

This clone was recorded a few times. The chain carries TRBV21-1 and TRBJ1-3. TRBV21-1 is shown as a pseudogene. The CDR3 has 14 residues. The DNA of the CDR3 is TGTGCCAGCAGCAAGTCCGTAACTGGAAACACCATATATTTT. It encodes CASSKSVTGNTIYF.

The chain links TRBV7-9 to TRBJ1-2; a weak D match, TRBD1 (6 bases). The ends were cut back, 5 bases at V and 4 bases at J, with 17 bases in the middle. CDR3 length: 15 residues. Germline V gene lookup returns CDR1 SEHNR and CDR2 FQNEAQ (reference sequence). The CDR3 DNA reads as TGTGCCAGCAGCCAAACAGGGAGTAGGGCCTATGGCTACACCTTC. Translating it yields CASSQTGSRAYGYTF.

A note on this clone: Other DNA sequences in this specimen translate into the identical CDR3. The chain couples TRBV11-1 to TRBJ2-5; D uncertain. V lost 1 base to trimming and J lost 4 bases, with 7 bases between them. The CDR3 extends over 13 amino acids. Germline assignment: CDR1 SGHAT and CDR2 FQDESV (reference sequence). The CDR3 DNA follows: TGTGCCAGCAGCTTAGATCGCGGAGAGACCCAGTACTTC. Translation gives CASSLDRGETQYF.